Presented here are 20 T cell receptor beta chains from one specimen sequenced in a study of blood T cell repertoires in COVID-19. The protocol was immunoSEQ multiplex PCR, while the TCRdb copy is restricted to in-frame clones and leaves out a portion. The sample records about 140,000 clones, about 79% being singletons. The specimen was PBMCs or T cells enriched from blood (not recorded which). These receptors all come from a woman in her forties or fifties who had recovered from COVID-19.

The chain recombines TRBV11-3 with TRBJ1-1, with D perhaps matching TRBD1 (5 bases). CDR1 is SGHNT and CDR2 is YENEEA in the germline V gene. With 1 base removed from V and 7 bases from J, the gap between germline ends came to 25 bases. This CDR3 contains 18 residues. The CDR3 DNA follows: TGTGCCAGCAGCTTAGGTTTGGCGTGGCAGGGTGCCCCCCTTGAAGCTTTCTTT. Translating gives CASSLGLAWQGAPLEAFF.

The chain carries TRBV6-4 and TRBJ1-1; 9 bases are a match to TRBD1. The junction had 6 bases not matched to a gene; V was cut back by 6 bases and J by 7 bases. Germline CDR1 reads MRHNA; CDR2 reads SNTAGT. The length of the CDR3 is 13 residues. The CDR3 is CASSLDRGDEAFF. Here the CDR3 DNA reads TGTGCCAGCAGCCTGGACAGGGGTGATGAAGCTTTCTTT.

The chain joins TRBV4-1 to TRBJ2-7; 7 bases are shared with TRBD2. CDR3 length: 14 residues. J lost 6 bases, V lost 3 bases, and 8 bases had no gene match. Germline assignment: CDR1 MGHRA and CDR2 YSYEKL. For the CDR3, the DNA is TGCGCCAGCAGCCAGTCCCTGGGGGGGTCCGAGCAGTACTTC. It translates to CASSQSLGGSEQYF.

The V call is TRBV11-2, the J call TRBJ1-1; possible D gene TRBD1, 5 bases. This CDR3 region has 14 residues. Germline V CDR1 and CDR2: SGHAT, FQNNGV. With 2 bases removed from V and 6 bases from J, the gap between germline ends came to 13 bases. This CDR3 reads CASSLSGLGAEAFF. CDR3 DNA: TGTGCCAGCAGCTTATCAGGGTTAGGCGCTGAAGCTTTCTTT. Variable domain in full (rest from reference TRBV11-2 and TRBJ1-1): EAGVAQSPRYKIIEKRQSVAFWCNPISGHATLYWYQQILGQGPKLLIQFQNNGVVDDSQLPKDRFSAERLKGVDSTLKIQPAKLEDSAVYLCASSLSGLGAEAFFGQGTRLTVV.

The chain has TRBV7-3 and TRBJ1-2; a possible D gene is TRBD1 (5 bases). This CDR3 is built from 12 residues. Per germline, CDR1 SGHTA and CDR2 FQGTGA. V was pared by 5 bases and J by 8 bases, with 12 bases between. The CDR3 is CASSPPGGGYTF. The CDR3 DNA reads TGTGCCAGCAGCCCCCCCGGGGGAGGCTACACCTTC. Looking up the rest from reference TRBV7-3 and TRBJ1-2 gives the full variable domain: GAGVSQTPSNKVTEKGKYVELRCDPISGHTALYWYRQSLGQGPEFLIYFQGTGAADDSGLPNDRFFAVRPEGSVSTLKIQRTERGDSAVYLCASSPPGGGYTFGSGTRLTVV.

This chain links TRBV30 with TRBJ1-2, with 12 bases matching TRBD1. The length of the CDR3 is 13 residues. In germline, CDR1 is GTSNPN, CDR2 SVGIG (reference sequence). V shed 5 bases and J 4 bases; nucleotides not matched to a gene: 2. The CDR3 loop reads CAWGTGGAYGYTF. The CDR3 nucleotides are TGTGCCTGGGGGACAGGGGGCGCCTATGGCTACACCTTC. The variable domain in full, with the rest retrieved from reference TRBV30 and TRBJ1-2, is SQTIHQWPATLVQPVGSPLSLECTVEGTSNPNLYWYRQAAGRGLQLLFYSVGIGQISSEVPQNLSASRPQDRQFILSSKKLLLSDSGFYLCAWGTGGAYGYTFGSGTRLTVV.

V gene TRBV5-4 combines with J gene TRBJ2-2; 8 bases are shared with TRBD1. From germline, CDR1 is SGHNT and CDR2 YYREEE (reference sequence). The CDR3 length is 15 residues. V shed 7 bases, J shed 5 bases, and the junction held 10 bases outside the gene matches. CDR3 sequence reads: CASGGQGARTGELFF. The CDR3 coding sequence is TGTGCCAGCGGAGGGCAGGGGGCAAGGACCGGGGAGCTGTTTTTT.

The chain has TRBV4-2 and TRBJ1-2; 8 bases fit TRBD1. V gave up 0 bases and J gave up 3 bases; unmatched junction bases: 3. This CDR3 is 15 amino acids long. From germline, CDR1 is LGHNA and CDR2 YNFKEQ. The CDR3 sequence: CASSQERQGHYGYTF. The CDR3 coding sequence is TGTGCCAGCAGCCAAGAAAGACAGGGGCACTATGGCTACACCTTC.

This clone showed up many times. This specimen includes other DNA sequences encoding the same CDR3. The chain combines TRBV5-1 with TRBJ1-2; the D gene is possibly TRBD1 (6 bases). CDR1 and CDR2 (germline): SGHRS, YFSETQ. Trimming took 4 bases from V and 4 from J, leaving 14 bases between them. The CDR3 has 14 residues. CDR3 DNA: TGCGCCAGCAGCCCTGGACAGACAGGCTATGGCTACACCTTC. Its protein product is CASSPGQTGYGYTF.

This clone has just one count. The gene calls are TRBV10-3 and TRBJ2-1; D possibly corresponds to TRBD1 (6 bases). Germline V gene lookup returns CDR1 ENHRY and CDR2 SYGVKD. The V end lost 0 bases, the J end lost 7 bases, and 13 bases lay between the germline ends. The CDR3 runs 15 residues. The CDR3 DNA sequence: TGTGCCATCAGTGAGTCCACTAGGGGGTGGAATGAGCAGTTCTTC. As protein: CAISESTRGWNEQFF.

This chain joins TRBV7-9 and TRBJ2-5; TRBD1 agrees at 9 bases. Looked up from germline, CDR1 is SEHNR and CDR2 is FQNEAQ (reference sequence). The V and J ends lost 1 base and 14 bases, in that order; junction bases with no gene match: 2. CDR3 length equals 11 residues. The CDR3 DNA reads as TGTGCCAGCAGCTTAGGGGACAGGGCTTACTTC. It translates to CASSLGDRAYF. The complete variable domain, with remaining parts taken from reference TRBV7-9 and TRBJ2-5, reads DTGVSQNPRHKITKRGQNVTFRCDPISEHNRLYWYRQTLGQGPEFLTYFQNEAQLEKSRLLSDRFSAERPKGSFSTLEIQRTEQGDSAMYLCASSLGDRAYFGPGTRLLVL.

This chain uses TRBV12-5 with TRBJ2-7; D might be TRBD1 (5 bases). The germline gives CDR1 LGHNT, CDR2 FRNRAP. Trimming stripped 3 bases from V and 2 bases from J, with 11 bases between. The CDR3 consists of 14 residues. CDR3 DNA: TGTGCTAGTGGTTTAGGGCAGGGCCCCTACGAGCAGTACTTC. Its protein is CASGLGQGPYEQYF.

The table lists this clone with a few counts. This sequence joins TRBV29-1 and TRBJ2-2, with a possible D match to TRBD1 (5 bases). The CDR3 has 14 residues. V was clipped by 2 bases and J by 3 bases, with 10 bases between them. Germline lookup yields CDR1 SQVTM and CDR2 ANQGSEA. CDR3 residues: CSVELRQYTGELFF. The CDR3 DNA sequence: TGCAGCGTTGAACTACGACAGTACACCGGGGAGCTGTTTTTT.

This chain joins TRBV5-1 and TRBJ1-3, with D unresolved. Trimming stripped 0 bases from V and 8 bases from J, with 12 bases between. From germline, CDR1 is SGHRS and CDR2 YFSETQ. CDR3 size: 14 residues. The CDR3 here is CASSLDSPEDTIYF. Written as DNA, the CDR3 is TGCGCCAGCAGCTTGGACTCCCCTGAGGACACCATATATTTT.

The chain employs TRBV11-2 and TRBJ2-1; 8 bases align to TRBD2. Germline trimming cut 6 bases from V and 3 bases from J; bases unmatched to any gene: 10. The length of the CDR3 is 16 residues. Germline V CDR1 and CDR2: SGHAT, FQNNGV. The CDR3 protein is CASRPVGTRSYNEQFF. CDR3 bases: TGTGCCAGCAGACCCGTCGGGACTAGAAGCTACAATGAGCAGTTCTTC.

The CDR3 coding sequence is TGTGCCACCAGTGACGGTAGCAGAAGCACAGATACGCAGTATTTT. Residues: CATSDGSRSTDTQYF. This chain links TRBV24-1 with TRBJ2-3; D gene unclear. V was cut by 4 bases and J by 0 bases, with 10 bases left in between. The CDR3 has 15 residues. The germline V gene has CDR1 KGHDR and CDR2 SFDVKD.

The J gene is TRBJ2-7, the V gene TRBV10-3; the match to TRBD2 covers 12 bases. Germline V lookup: CDR1 ENHRY, CDR2 SYGVKD. This CDR3 has 16 residues. With 0 bases clipped from V and 7 bases from J, the junction kept 7 bases outside the gene matches. CDR3 coding DNA: TGTGCCATCAGTGAGTCGTTGACTAGCGGGAGTCGAGAGCAGTACTTC. This gives the protein CAISESLTSGSREQYF.

This chain uses TRBV3-1 (or the pseudogene TRBV3-2) with TRBJ2-7, with TRBD2 as a possible D gene (8 bases). Deletions cut 4 bases from V and 5 bases from J, with 27 bases between. CDR3 length equals 18 residues. The V gene's germline CDR1 is LGHDT and CDR2 YNNKEL (reference sequence). The CDR3 region is CASSRRTGSGAFANEQYF. DNA of the CDR3: TGTGCCAGCAGCCGACGGACAGGTAGCGGGGCATTTGCCAACGAGCAGTACTTC.

This chain joins TRBV5-1 and TRBJ2-7, with D possibly matching TRBD1 (6 bases). V was pared by 8 bases and J by 2 bases, with 14 bases between. The CDR3 is 13 amino acids. The germline CDR1 and CDR2 sequences are SGHRS and YFSETQ. CDR3 sequence reads: CASGYGGPYEQYF. CDR3 bases: TGCGCCAGTGGATATGGGGGCCCCTACGAGCAGTACTTC.

V usage is TRBV28 and J usage is TRBJ1-5; D is perhaps TRBD1 (5 bases). Germline values: CDR1 MDHEN, CDR2 SYDVKM. The CDR3 is 15 residues long. Trimming stripped 2 bases from V and 5 bases from J, with 13 bases between. This chain's CDR3 is CASSLGYRQYQPQHF. In DNA, the CDR3 is TGTGCCAGCAGTTTAGGGTACAGACAGTATCAGCCCCAGCATTTT.